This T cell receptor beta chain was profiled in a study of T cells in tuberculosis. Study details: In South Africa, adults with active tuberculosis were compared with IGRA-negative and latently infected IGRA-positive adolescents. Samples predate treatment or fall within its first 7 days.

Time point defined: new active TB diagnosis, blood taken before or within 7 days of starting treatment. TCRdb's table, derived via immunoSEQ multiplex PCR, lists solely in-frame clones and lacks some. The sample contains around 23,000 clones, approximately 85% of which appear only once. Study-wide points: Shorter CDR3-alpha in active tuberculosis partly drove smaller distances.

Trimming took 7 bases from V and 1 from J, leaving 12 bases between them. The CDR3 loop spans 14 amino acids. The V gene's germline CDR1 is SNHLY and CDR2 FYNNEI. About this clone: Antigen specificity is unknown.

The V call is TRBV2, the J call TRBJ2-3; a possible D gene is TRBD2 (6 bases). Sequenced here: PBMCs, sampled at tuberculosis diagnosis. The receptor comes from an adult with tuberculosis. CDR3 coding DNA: TGTGCCAGCAAACCTAGCGAGGGCACAGATACGCAGTATTTT. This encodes CASKPSEGTDTQYF.